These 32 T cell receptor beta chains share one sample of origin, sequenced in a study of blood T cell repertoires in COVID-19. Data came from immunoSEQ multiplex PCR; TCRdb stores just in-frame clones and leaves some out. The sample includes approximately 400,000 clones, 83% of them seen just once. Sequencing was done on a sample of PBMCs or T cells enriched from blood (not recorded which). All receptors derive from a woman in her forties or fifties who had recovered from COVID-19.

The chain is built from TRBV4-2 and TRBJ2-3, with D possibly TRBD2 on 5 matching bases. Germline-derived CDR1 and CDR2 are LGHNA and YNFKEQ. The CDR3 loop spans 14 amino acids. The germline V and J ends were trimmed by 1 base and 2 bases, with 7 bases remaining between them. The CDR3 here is CASSQVGITDTQYF. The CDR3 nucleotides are TGTGCCAGCAGCCAAGTCGGGATCACAGATACGCAGTATTTT.

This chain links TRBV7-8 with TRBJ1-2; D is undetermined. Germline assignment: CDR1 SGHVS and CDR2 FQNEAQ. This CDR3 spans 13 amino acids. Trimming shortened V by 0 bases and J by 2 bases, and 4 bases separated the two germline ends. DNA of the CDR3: TGTGCCAGCAGCTTAGCAACAAACTATGGCTACACCTTC. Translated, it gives CASSLATNYGYTF. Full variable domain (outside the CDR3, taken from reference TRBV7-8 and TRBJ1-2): GAGVSQSPRYKVAKRGQDVALRCDPISGHVSLFWYQQALGQGPEFLTYFQNEAQLDKSGLPSDRFFAERPEGSVSTLKIQRTQQEDSAVYLCASSLATNYGYTFGSGTRLTVV.

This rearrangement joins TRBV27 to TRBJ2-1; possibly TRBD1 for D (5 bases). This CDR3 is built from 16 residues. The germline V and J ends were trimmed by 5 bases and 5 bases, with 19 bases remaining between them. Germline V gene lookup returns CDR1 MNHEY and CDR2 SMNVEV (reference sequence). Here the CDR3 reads CASSTHQGSRNNEQFF. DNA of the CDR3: TGTGCCAGCAGTACTCACCAGGGATCTAGAAACAATGAGCAGTTCTTC.

Here the CDR3 reads CASSGRTGENEKLFF. Written as DNA, the CDR3 is TGTGCCAGCAGCGGTCGGACAGGGGAAAATGAAAAACTGTTTTTT. The chain employs TRBV7-9 and TRBJ1-4; TRBD1 agrees at 9 bases. After removal of 5 bases from V and 5 bases from J, the junction contained 6 bases not matched to a gene. Per the germline V gene, CDR1 is SEHNR and CDR2 is FQNEAQ (reference sequence). This CDR3 region has 15 residues.

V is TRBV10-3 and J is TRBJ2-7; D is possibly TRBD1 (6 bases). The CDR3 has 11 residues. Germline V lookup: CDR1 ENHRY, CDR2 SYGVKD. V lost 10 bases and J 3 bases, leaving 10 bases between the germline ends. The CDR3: CATGDNYEQYF. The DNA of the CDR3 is TGTGCCACCGGGGACAACTACGAGCAGTACTTC.

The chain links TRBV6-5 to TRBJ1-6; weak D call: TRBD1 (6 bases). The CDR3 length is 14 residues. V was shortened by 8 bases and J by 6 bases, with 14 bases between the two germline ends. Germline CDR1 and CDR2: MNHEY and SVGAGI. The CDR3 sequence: CASATTGFNSPLHF. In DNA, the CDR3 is TGTGCCAGCGCGACAACAGGGTTTAATTCACCCCTCCACTTT.

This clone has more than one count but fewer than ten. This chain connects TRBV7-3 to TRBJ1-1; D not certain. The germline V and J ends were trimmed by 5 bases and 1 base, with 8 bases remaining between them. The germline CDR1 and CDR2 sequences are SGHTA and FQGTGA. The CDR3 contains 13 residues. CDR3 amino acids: CASSPVKNTEAFF. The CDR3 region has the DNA TGTGCCAGCAGCCCAGTCAAGAACACTGAAGCTTTCTTT. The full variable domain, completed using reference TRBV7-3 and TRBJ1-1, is GAGVSQTPSNKVTEKGKYVELRCDPISGHTALYWYRQSLGQGPEFLIYFQGTGAADDSGLPNDRFFAVRPEGSVSTLKIQRTERGDSAVYLCASSPVKNTEAFFGQGTRLTVV.

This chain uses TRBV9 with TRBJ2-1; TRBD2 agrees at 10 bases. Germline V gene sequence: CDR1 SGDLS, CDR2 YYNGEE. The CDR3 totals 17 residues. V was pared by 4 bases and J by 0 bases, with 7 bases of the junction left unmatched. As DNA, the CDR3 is TGTGCCAGCAGCCCCGGACTAGCGGCCAACTCCTACAATGAGCAGTTCTTC. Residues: CASSPGLAANSYNEQFF.

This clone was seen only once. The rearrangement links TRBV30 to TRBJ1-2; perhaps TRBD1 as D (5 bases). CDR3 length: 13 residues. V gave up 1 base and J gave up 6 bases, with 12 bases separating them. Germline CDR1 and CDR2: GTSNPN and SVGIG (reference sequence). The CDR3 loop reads CAWSEGSSHGYTF. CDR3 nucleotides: TGTGCCTGGAGTGAGGGGTCGTCCCATGGCTACACCTTC. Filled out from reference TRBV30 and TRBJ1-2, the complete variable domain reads SQTIHQWPATLVQPVGSPLSLECTVEGTSNPNLYWYRQAAGRGLQLLFYSVGIGQISSEVPQNLSASRPQDRQFILSSKKLLLSDSGFYLCAWSEGSSHGYTFGSGTRLTVV.

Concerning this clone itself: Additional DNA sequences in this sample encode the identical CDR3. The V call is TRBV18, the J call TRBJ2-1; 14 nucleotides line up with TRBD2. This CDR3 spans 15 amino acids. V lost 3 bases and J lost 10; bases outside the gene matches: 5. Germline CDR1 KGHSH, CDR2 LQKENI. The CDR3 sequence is CASSPGLAGGSEQFF. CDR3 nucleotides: TGTGCCAGCTCACCCGGACTAGCGGGGGGATCCGAGCAGTTCTTC.

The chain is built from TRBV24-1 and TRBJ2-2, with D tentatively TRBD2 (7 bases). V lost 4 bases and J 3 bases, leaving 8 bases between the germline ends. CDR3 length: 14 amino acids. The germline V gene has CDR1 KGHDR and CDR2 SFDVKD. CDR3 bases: TGTGCCACCAGTGACGGGGGGCACACCGGGGAGCTGTTTTTT. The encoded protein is CATSDGGHTGELFF.

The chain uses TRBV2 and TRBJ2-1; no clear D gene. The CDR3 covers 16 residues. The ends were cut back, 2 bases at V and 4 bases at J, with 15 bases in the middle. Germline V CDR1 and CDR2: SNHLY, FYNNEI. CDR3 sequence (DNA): TGTGCCAGCAGTGAAAAGATCCGACTTATATACAATGAGCAGTTCTTC. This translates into CASSEKIRLIYNEQFF. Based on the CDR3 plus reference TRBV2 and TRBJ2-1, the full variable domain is EPEVTQTPSHQVTQMGQEVILRCVPISNHLYFYWYRQILGQKVEFLVSFYNNEISEKSEIFDDQFSVERPDGSNFTLKIRSTKLEDSAMYFCASSEKIRLIYNEQFFGPGTRLTVL.

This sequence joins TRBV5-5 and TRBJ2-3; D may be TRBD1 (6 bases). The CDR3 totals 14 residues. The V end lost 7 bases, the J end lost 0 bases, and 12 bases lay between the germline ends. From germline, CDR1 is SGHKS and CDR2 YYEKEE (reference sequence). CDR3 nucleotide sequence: TGTGCCAGCGGTATAACAGGGAGCACAGATACGCAGTATTTT. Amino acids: CASGITGSTDTQYF.

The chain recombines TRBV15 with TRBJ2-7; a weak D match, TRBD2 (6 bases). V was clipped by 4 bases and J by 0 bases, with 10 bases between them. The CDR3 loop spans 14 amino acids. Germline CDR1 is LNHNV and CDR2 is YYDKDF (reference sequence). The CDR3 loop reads CATSTREISYEQYF. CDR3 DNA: TGTGCCACCAGCACCCGGGAGATCTCCTACGAGCAGTACTTC.

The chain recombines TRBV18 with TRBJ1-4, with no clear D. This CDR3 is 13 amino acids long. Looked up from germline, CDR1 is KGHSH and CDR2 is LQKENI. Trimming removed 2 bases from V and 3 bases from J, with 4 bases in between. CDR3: CASSPVANEKLFF. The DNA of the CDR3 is TGTGCCAGCTCACCAGTCGCTAATGAAAAACTGTTTTTT.

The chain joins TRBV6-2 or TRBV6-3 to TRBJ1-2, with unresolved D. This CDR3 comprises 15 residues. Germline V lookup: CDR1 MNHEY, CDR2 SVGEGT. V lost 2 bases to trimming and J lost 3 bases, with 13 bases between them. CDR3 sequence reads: CASSYTRGIYYGYTF. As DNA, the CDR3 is TGTGCCAGCAGTTACACGAGAGGTATCTACTATGGCTACACCTTC.

The chain's CDR3 is CASSEIEGRASAFF. Here the CDR3 DNA reads TGTGCCAGCAGTGAAATAGAGGGCCGGGCGTCTGCTTTCTTT. This chain links TRBV2 with TRBJ1-1; D gene unclear. Germline V gene lookup returns CDR1 SNHLY and CDR2 FYNNEI. There are 14 residues in the CDR3. The ends were cut back, 2 bases at V and 11 bases at J, with 18 bases in the middle.

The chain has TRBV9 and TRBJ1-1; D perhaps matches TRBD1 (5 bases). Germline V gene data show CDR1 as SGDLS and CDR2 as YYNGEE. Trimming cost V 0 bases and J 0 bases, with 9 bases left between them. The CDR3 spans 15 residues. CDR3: CASSVGQLMNTEAFF. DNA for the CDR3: TGTGCCAGCAGCGTAGGACAGCTCATGAACACTGAAGCTTTCTTT.

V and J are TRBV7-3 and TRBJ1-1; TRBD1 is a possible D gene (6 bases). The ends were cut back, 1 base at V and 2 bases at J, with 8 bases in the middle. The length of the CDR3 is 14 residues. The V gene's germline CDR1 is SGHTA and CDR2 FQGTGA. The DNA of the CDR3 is TGTGCCAGCAGCTTAAACAGGGATAACACTGAAGCTTTCTTT. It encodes CASSLNRDNTEAFF.

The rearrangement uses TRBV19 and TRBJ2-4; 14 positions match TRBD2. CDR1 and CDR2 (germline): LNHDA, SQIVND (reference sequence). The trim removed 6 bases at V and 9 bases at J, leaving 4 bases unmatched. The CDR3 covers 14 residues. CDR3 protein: CASRRLAGGGIQYF. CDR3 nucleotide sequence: TGTGCCAGTAGGAGACTAGCGGGAGGGGGCATTCAGTACTTC.

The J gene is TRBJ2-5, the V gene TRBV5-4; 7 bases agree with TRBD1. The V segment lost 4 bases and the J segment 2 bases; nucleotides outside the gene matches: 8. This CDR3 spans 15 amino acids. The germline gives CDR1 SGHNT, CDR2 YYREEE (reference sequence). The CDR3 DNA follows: TGTGCCAGCAGCGCCCCCAGGGGGAGTCAAGAGACCCAGTACTTC. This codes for CASSAPRGSQETQYF.

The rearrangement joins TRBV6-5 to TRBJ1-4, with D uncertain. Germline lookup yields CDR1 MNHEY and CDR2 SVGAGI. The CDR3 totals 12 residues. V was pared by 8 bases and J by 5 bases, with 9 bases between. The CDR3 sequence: CASGLPNEKLFF. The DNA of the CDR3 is TGTGCCAGCGGGCTGCCGAATGAAAAACTGTTTTTT.

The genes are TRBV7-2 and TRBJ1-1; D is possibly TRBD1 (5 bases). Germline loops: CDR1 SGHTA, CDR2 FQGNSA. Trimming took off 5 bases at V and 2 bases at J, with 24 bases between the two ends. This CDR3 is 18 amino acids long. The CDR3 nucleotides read TGTGCCAGCAGCGCATCCGCAGGGTCGTACCCCCCTAACACTGAAGCTTTCTTT. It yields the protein CASSASAGSYPPNTEAFF.

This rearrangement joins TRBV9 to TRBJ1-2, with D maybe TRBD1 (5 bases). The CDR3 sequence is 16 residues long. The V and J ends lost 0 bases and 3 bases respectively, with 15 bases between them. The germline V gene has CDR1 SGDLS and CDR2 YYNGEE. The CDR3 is CASSVGLKGLDYGYTF. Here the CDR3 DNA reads TGTGCCAGCAGCGTAGGTTTGAAGGGGTTGGACTATGGCTACACCTTC.

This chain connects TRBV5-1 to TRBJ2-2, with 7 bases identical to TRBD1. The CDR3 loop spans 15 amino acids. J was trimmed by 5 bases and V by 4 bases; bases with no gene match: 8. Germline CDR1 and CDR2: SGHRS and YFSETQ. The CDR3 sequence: CASSPTTGATGELFF. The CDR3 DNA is TGCGCCAGCAGCCCGACCACAGGGGCTACCGGGGAGCTGTTTTTT.

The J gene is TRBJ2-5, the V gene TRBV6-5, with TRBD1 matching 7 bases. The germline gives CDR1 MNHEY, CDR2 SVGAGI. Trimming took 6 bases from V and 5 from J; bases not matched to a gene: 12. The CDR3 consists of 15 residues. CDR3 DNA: TGTGCCAGCAGCTCGACAGGGACGATAGGCGAGACCCAGTACTTC. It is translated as CASSSTGTIGETQYF.

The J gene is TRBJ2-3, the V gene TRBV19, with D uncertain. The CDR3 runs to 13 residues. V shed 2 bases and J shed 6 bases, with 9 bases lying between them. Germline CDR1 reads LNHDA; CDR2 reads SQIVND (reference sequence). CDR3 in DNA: TGTGCCAGTAGTATATCCTCCCCTGATACGCAGTATTTT. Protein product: CASSISSPDTQYF.

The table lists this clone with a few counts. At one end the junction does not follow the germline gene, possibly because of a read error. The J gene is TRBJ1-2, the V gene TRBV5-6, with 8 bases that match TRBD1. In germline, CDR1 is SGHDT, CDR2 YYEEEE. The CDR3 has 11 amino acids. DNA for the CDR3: TGTGCCAGCAGCTTGGACAGGGGGAAGTCCTTC. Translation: CASSLDRGKSF.

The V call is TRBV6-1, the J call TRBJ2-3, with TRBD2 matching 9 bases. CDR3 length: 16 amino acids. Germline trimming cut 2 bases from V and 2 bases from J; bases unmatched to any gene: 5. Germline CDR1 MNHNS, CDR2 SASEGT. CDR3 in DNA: TGTGCCAGCAGTGAATTTAGCGGGGGTAACACAGATACGCAGTATTTT. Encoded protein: CASSEFSGGNTDTQYF.

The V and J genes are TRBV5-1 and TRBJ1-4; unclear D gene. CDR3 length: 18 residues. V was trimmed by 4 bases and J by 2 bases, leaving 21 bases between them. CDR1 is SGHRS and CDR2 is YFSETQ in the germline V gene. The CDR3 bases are TGCGCCAGCAGCCGAGACTCCCACGGGGAGCGCACTAATGAAAAACTGTTTTTT. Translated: CASSRDSHGERTNEKLFF.

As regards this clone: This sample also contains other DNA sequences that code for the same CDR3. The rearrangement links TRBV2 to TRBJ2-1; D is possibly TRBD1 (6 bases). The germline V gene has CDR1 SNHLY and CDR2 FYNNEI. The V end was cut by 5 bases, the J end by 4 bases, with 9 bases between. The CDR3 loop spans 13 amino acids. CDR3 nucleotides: TGTGCCAGCAGTAGGCAGGGGTACAATGAGCAGTTCTTC. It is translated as CASSRQGYNEQFF.

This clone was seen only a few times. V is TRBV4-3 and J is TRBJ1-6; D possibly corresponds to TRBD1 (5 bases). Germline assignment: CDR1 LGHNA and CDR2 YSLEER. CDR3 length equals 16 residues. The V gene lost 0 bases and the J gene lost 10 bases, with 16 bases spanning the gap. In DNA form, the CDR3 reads TGCGCCAGCAGCCAAGATACTCGGGGCGCGGGGTCACCCCTCCACTTT. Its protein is CASSQDTRGAGSPLHF.